The clone carrying this T cell receptor (beta chain) was seen a few times. The antigen remains undetermined. This record comes from a study of beta chain features in type 1 diabetes. Overall study: Cells sorted and examined across all samples totaled more than 95,000,000.

Overall study results and limits: There were fewer insertions and more deletions at the VDJ junctions of type 1 diabetes patients. Patients showed naive, central memory and Treg TCRB repertoires that appeared more similar than those of healthy donors. Among all four CD4+ subsets, Type 1 diabetes patients had TCRB CDR3s that were moderately but significantly shorter.

Germline CDR1 and CDR2: SGHAT and FQNNGV. Trimming cost V 8 bases and J 1 base; bases outside gene matches: 6. The CDR3 length is 14 residues. Investigators reverse transcribed all isolated RNA, so they sequenced expressed TCRB transcripts. Sequencing was performed with immunoSEQ multiplex PCR; in TCRdb, only in-frame clones are kept and a portion is missing. This table has about 340,000 clones, approximately 13% appearing once. Once sorted, every population was more than 95% pure. Material for sequencing was naive CD4+ T cells from blood. The source is a woman under 30 with type 1 diabetes. J is TRBJ2-3 and V is TRBV11-2, with 7 bases fitting TRBD1. The CDR3 nucleotides read TGTGCCAGCGCATCAGGGGGAGGCACAGATACGCAGTATTTT. It is translated as CASASGGGTDTQYF.